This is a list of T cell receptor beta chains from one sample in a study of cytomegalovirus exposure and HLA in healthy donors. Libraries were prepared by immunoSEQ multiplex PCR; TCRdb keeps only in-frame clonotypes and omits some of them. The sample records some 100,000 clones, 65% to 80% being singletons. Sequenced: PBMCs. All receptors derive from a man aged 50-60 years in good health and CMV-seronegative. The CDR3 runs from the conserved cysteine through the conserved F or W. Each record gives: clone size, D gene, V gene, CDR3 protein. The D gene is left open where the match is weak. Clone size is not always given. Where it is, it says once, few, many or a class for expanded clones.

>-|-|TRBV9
CASSVATSFDTDTQYF
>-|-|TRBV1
CTSSQLHGERGVTDTQYF
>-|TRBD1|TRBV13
CASSGQGMNEQYF
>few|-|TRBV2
CASSAREQGDLRTEAFF
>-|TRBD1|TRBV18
CASWGQGNEKLFF
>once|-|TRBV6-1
CASRPPGDTGELFF
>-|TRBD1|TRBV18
CASSPKAGGQVGYTF
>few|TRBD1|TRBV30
CAWSEGTVQPQHF
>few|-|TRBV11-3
CASSLDPLGQTQYF
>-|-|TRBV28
CASSLDQRAGELFF
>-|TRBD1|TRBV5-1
CASSRGTGTYNEQFF
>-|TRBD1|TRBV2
CAGTGTGRGNEQFF
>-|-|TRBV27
CASSSGGTKGYTF
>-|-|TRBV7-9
CASSLEVSGVRGNEQFF
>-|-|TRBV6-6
CASSAIGGSEQFF
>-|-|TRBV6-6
CASSPNGGRSYGYTF
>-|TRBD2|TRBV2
CASSKTTSGRFYEQFF
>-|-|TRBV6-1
CASSERLYGYTF
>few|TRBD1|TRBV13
CASSLGARGFDEQYF
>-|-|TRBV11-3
CASSLGLQGQQETQYF
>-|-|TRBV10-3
CAISKATGFNEQFF
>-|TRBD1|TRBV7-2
CASSPSGTAGAYGYTF
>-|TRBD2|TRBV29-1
CSVDQRGRTYEQYF
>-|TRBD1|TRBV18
CASSPQGAHQPQHF
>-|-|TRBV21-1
CASRGQGYEQYF
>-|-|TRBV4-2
CASSTRGRSGNTIYF
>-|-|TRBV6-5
CASRLEDSYGYTF
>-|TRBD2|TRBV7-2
CASNQIGGDVTGELFF
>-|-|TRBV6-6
CASSFLARGSTEAFF
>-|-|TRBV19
CASSDGQTSTDTQYF
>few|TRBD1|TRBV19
CASSTDRGRNNEQFF
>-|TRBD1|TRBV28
CASSPGTANTGELFF
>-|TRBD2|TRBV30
CAWNSGRGDEQFF
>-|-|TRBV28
CASSLYQGGRNQPQHF
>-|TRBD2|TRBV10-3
CATGGREGTDTDTQYF
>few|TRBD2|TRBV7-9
CASSLAGEGYNEQFF
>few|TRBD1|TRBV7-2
CASSLRTGYSEQYF
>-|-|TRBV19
CASSMVGATNEKLFF
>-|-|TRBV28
CASSQGGVRAFF
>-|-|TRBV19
CASSIVSTPSYNEQFF
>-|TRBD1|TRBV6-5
CASWDRVETQYF
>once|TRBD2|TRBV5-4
CASSLGGAGGTDTQYF
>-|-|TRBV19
CASSSRRFSGNTIYF
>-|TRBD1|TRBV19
CASSLEGALNYGYTF
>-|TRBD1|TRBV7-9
CASSLLGQLPLWGYTF
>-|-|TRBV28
CASSLIHNQPQHF
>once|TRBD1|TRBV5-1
CASSRITGTGDEQYF
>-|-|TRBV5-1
CASSPAGTPTLEQYF
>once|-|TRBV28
CASSFGLTQDTQYF
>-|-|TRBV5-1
CASQSGREAFF
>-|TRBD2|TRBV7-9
CASRSSGGQETQYF
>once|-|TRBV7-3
CASSLTGGAGTEAFF
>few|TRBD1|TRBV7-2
CASSLGTGVRQPQHF
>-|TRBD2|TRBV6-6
CASKTSGNEQYF
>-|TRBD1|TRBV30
CAWTGQLNTEAFF